A selection of T cell receptor beta chains follows, all from one sample in a study of breast tumors, draining lymph nodes, adjacent tissues. Using its own MiXCR run on the multiplex PCR reads, TCRdb lists one record per CDR3 protein. The sample lists approximately 180,000 distinct CDR3 sequences, around 35% occurring once. The sequencing input was axillary lymph node tissue. The source of these receptors is a female donor with breast cancer. Some clones in this sample may be carry-over from other donors' samples. Both conserved end residues are part of each CDR3. D genes are given only for firm matches. A clone size is listed for some rows: how often the clone was seen (once, few, many), or a class if it is expanded.

J | V | D | size | CDR3 | DNA
TRBJ2-5 | TRBV20-1 | NA | many | CSASRGYQETQYF | TGCAGTGCCTCCAGGGGTTATCAAGAGACCCAGTACTTC
TRBJ2-7 | TRBV11-2 | TRBD1 | NA | CASSRQTGGIYEQYF | TGTGCCAGCAGCAGACAGACAGGGGGCATCTACGAGCAGTACTTC
TRBJ1-5 | TRBV29-1 | NA | NA | CSVNAQGDRSNQPQHF | TGCAGCGTAAATGCACAGGGCGACCGTAGCAATCAGCCCCAGCATTTT
TRBJ1-5 | TRBV6-5 | NA | many | CASSSKGEAQHF | TGTGCCAGCAGTTCTAAGGGGGAGGCCCAGCATTTT
TRBJ1-5 | TRBV7-8 | NA | many | CASSPRRYSNQPQHF | TGTGCCAGCAGCCCCCGGAGGTATAGCAATCAGCCCCAGCATTTT
TRBJ1-6 | TRBV6-6 | TRBD1 | many | CASSYLRGQNSPLHF | TGTGCCAGCAGTTACCTCAGGGGGCAAAATTCACCCCTCCACTTT
TRBJ1-2 | TRBV20-1 | NA | NA | CRGRGGAPGGYTF | TGCAGGGGGAGAGGGGGGGCGCCGGGTGGCTACACCTTC
TRBJ1-1 | TRBV19 | NA | once | CASSRGRGTEAFF | TGTGCCAGTAGTAGGGGCAGGGGCACTGAAGCTTTCTTT
TRBJ1-5 | TRBV18 | NA | many | CASSPEIMGVQPQHF | TGTGCCAGCTCACCAGAAATTATGGGGGTTCAGCCCCAGCATTTT
TRBJ2-2 | TRBV20-1 | TRBD2 | many | CSALDLLAGGVTGELFF | TGCAGTGCGCTAGACCTACTAGCGGGAGGGGTCACCGGGGAGCTGTTTTTT
TRBJ2-1 | TRBV2 | NA | NA | CASNLASYNEQFF | TGTGCCAGCAATTTAGCCTCCTACAATGAGCAGTTCTTC
TRBJ1-1 | TRBV28 | NA | NA | CASSSPGRYTEAFF | TGTGCCAGCAGTTCTCCCGGGAGGTACACTGAAGCTTTCTTT
TRBJ2-1 | TRBV11-2 | TRBD1 | many | CASSSRVGQGHNEQFF | TGTGCCAGCAGCTCACGAGTGGGACAGGGGCACAATGAGCAGTTCTTC
TRBJ2-2 | TRBV24-1 | NA | NA | CAARDQGCANTGELFF | TGTGCCGCCCGAGATCAGGGCTGTGCGAACACCGGGGAGCTGTTTTTT
TRBJ2-1 | TRBV5-8 | NA | many | CASSLIRSYNEQFF | TGTGCCAGCAGCTTGATTCGGTCCTACAATGAGCAGTTCTTC
TRBJ2-1 | TRBV11-2 | NA | many | CASSGAGDEQFF | TGTGCCAGCAGCGGAGCTGGGGATGAGCAGTTCTTC
TRBJ2-7 | TRBV13 | NA | many | CASSLPGLREQYF | TGTGCCAGCAGCTTACCCGGGCTCCGCGAGCAGTACTTC
TRBJ1-6 | TRBV9 | TRBD1 | many | CASSTTTGAWSPLHF | TGTGCCAGCAGTACTACAACAGGGGCATGGTCACCCCTCCACTTT
TRBJ1-4 | TRBV14 | NA | NA | CASSLPYPPEKLSF | TGTGCCAGCAGCCTCCCTTATCCACCGGAAAAACTGTCTTTT
TRBJ2-2 | TRBV19 | NA | many | CASSILDQPSGELFF | TGTGCCAGTAGTATACTTGACCAGCCAAGCGGGGAGCTGTTTTTT
TRBJ1-2 | TRBV12-3/TRBV12-4 | NA | many | CASSPPGLYGYTF | TGTGCCAGCAGCCCACCTGGCCTGTATGGCTACACCTTC
TRBJ1-2 | TRBV7-9 | NA | NA | CASSRGPPGEQYYGYTF | TGTGCCAGCAGCCGGGGCCCCCCGGGGGAGCAGTACTATGGCTACACCTTC
TRBJ1-2 | TRBV6-5 | NA | many | CASSHSRALGSGYTF | TGTGCCAGCAGTCACTCCCGGGCACTGGGTTCTGGCTACACCTTC
TRBJ2-2 | TRBV7-9 | TRBD2 | many | CASSTGVSLAGAGELFF | TGTGCCAGCAGCACGGGCGTGAGCCTAGCGGGGGCCGGGGAGCTGTTTTTT
TRBJ2-1 | TRBV18 | NA | many | CASSPPPIYNEQFF | TGTGCCAGCTCACCACCGCCGATCTACAATGAGCAGTTCTTC